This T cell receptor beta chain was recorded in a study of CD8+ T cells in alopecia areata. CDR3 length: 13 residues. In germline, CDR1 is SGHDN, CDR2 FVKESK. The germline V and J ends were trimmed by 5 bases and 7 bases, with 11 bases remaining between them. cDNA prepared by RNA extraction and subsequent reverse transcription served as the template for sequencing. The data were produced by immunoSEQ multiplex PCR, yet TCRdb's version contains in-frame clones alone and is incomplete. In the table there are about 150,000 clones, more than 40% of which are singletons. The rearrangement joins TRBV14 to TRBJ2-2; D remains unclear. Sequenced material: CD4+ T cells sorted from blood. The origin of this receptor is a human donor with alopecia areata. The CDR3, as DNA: TGTGCCAGCAGCGAACGGCCGTACGGGGAGCTGTTTTTT. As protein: CASSERPYGELFF.